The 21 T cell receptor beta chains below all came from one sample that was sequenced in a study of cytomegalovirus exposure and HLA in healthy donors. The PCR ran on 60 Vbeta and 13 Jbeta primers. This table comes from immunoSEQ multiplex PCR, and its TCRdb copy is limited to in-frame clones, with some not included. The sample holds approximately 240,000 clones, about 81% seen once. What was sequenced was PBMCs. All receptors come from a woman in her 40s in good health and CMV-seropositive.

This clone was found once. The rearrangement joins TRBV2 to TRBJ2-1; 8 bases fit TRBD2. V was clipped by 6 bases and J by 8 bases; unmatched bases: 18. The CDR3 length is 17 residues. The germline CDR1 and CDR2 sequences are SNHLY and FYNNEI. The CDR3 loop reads CASRATMWAGGGYEQFF. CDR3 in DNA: TGTGCCAGCAGGGCTACTATGTGGGCGGGAGGAGGTTATGAGCAGTTCTTC.

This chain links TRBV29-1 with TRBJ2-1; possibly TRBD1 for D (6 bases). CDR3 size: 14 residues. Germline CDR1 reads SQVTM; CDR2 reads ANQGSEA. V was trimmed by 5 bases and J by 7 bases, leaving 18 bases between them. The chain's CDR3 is CSVREGGSFNEQFF. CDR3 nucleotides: TGCAGCGTTCGGGAAGGGGGAAGTTTTAATGAGCAGTTCTTC.

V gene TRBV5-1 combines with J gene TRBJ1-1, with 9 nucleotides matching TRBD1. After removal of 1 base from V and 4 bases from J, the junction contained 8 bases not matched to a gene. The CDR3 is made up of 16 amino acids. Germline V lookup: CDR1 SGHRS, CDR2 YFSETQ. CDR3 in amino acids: CASSLQGQGRSTEAFF. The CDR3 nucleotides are TGCGCCAGCAGCTTGCAGGGACAGGGTCGTAGCACTGAAGCTTTCTTT.

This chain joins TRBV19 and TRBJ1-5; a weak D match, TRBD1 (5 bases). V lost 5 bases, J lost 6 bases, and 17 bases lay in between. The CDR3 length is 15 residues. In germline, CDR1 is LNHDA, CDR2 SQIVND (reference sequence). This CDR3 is CASSPPGGGIQPQHF. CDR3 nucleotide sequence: TGTGCCAGTAGTCCGCCCGGGGGGGGAATTCAGCCCCAGCATTTT. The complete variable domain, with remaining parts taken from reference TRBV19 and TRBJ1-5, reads DGGITQSPKYLFRKEGQNVTLSCEQNLNHDAMYWYRQDPGQGLRLIYYSQIVNDFQKGDIAEGYSVSREKKESFPLTVTSAQKNPTAFYLCASSPPGGGIQPQHFGDGTRLSIL.

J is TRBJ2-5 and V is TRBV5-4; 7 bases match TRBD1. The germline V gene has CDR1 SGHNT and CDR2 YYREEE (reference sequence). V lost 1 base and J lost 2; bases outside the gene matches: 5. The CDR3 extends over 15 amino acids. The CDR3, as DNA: TGTGCCAGCAGCTTGAAAGGGGGCATGCAAGAGACCCAGTACTTC. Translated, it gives CASSLKGGMQETQYF.

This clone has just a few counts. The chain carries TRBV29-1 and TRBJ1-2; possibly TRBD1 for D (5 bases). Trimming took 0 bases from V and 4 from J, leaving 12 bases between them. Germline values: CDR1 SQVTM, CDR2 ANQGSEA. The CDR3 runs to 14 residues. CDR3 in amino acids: CSVEDFSGFYGYTF. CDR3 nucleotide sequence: TGCAGCGTTGAAGATTTTTCAGGGTTCTATGGCTACACCTTC.

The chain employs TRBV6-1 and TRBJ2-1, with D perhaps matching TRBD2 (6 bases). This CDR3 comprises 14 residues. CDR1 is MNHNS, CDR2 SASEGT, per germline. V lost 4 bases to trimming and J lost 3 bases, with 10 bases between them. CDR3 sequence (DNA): TGTGCCAGCAGTGTTGCGGGATACTACAATGAGCAGTTCTTC. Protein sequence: CASSVAGYYNEQFF.

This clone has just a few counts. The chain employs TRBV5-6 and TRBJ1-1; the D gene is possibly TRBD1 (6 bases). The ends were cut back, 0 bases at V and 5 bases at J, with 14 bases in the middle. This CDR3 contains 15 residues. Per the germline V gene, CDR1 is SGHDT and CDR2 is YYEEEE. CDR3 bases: TGTGCCAGCAGCTTGGATAGCAGGGGAGAAACTGAAGCTTTCTTT. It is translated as CASSLDSRGETEAFF.

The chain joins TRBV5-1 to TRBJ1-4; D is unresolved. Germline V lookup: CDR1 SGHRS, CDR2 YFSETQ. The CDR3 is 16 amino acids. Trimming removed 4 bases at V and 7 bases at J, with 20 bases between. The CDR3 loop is CASSLVPGGMGEKLFF. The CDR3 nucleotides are TGCGCCAGCAGCCTTGTGCCTGGAGGAATGGGTGAAAAACTGTTTTTT.

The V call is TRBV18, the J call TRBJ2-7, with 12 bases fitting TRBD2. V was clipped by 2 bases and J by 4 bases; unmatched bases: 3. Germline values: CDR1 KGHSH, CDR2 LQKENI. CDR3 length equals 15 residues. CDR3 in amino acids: CASSPGLAGPYEQYF. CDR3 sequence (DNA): TGTGCCAGCTCACCAGGACTAGCGGGACCGTACGAGCAGTACTTC.

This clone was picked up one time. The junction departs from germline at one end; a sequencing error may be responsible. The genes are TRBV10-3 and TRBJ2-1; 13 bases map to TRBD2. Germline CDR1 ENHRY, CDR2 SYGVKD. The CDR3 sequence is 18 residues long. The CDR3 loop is CAIRETTSGRAFYNEQFF. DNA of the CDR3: TGTGCCATCCGTGAGACAACTAGCGGGAGGGCCTTTTACAATGAGCAGTTCTTC.

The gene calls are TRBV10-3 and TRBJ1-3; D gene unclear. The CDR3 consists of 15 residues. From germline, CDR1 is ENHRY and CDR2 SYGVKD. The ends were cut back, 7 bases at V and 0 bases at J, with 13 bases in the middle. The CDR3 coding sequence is TGTGCCATCACTCCAGGACTGTTCTCTGGAAACACCATATATTTT. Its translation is CAITPGLFSGNTIYF.

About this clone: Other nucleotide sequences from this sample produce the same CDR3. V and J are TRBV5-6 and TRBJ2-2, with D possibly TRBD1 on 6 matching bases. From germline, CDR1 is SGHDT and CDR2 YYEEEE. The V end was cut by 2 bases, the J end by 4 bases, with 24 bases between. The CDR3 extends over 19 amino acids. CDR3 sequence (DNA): TGTGCCAGCAGCTTAGTTTGGGATCACCTACAGGGATTCACCGGGGAGCTGTTTTTT. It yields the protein CASSLVWDHLQGFTGELFF.

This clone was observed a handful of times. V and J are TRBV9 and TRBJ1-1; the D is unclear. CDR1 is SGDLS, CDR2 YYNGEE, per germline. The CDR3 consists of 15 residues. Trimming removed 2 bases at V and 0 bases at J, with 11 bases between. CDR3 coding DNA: TGTGCCAGCAGCGTGTCTTCAGACATGAACACTGAAGCTTTCTTT. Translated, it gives CASSVSSDMNTEAFF.

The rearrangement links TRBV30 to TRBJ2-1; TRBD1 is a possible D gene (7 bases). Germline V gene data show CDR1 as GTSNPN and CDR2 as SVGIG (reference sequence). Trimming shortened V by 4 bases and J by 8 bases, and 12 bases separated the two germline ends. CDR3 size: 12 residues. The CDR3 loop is CAWTDREDEQFF. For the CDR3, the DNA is TGTGCCTGGACCGACAGGGAGGATGAGCAGTTCTTC.

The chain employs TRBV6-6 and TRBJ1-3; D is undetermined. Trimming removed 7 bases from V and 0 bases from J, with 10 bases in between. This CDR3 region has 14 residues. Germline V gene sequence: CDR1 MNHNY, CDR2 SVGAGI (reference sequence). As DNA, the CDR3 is TGTGCCAGCAATCAAGCTAGCTCTGGAAACACCATATATTTT. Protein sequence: CASNQASSGNTIYF.

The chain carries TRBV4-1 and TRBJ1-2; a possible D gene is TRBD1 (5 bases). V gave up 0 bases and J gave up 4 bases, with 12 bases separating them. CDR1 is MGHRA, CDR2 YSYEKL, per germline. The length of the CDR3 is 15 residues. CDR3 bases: TGCGCCAGCAGCCAAGAAGATATGGGGCGCTATGGCTACACCTTC. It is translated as CASSQEDMGRYGYTF.

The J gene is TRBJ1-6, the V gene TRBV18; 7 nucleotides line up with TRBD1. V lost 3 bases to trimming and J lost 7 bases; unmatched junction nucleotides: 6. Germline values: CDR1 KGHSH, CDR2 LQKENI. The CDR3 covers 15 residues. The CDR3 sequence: CASSPRTGLNSPLHF. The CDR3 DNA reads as TGTGCCAGCTCACCGCGGACAGGTCTAAATTCACCCCTCCACTTT.

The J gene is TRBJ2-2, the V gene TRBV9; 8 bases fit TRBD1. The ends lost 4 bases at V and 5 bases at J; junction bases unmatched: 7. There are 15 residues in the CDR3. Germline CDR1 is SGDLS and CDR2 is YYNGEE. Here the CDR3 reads CASSPNTGGTGELFF. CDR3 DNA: TGTGCCAGCAGCCCGAATACAGGGGGAACCGGGGAGCTGTTTTTT.

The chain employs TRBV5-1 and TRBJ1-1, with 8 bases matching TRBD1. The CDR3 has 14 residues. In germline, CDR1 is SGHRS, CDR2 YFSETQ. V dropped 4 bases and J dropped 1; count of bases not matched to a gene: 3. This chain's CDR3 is CASSEDRANTEAFF. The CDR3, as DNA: TGCGCCAGCAGCGAGGACAGGGCGAACACTGAAGCTTTCTTT.

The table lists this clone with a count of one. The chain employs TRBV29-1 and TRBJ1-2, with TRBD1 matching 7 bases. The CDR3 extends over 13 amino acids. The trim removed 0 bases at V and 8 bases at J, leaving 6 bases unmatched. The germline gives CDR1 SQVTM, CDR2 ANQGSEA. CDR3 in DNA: TGCAGCGTTGAAGATCCTACAGGGGTGGGCTACACCTTC. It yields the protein CSVEDPTGVGYTF.